This entry concerns a single T cell receptor (beta chain). It lacks a known antigen. No much larger clone exists at a distance of one base, and base qualities are not known. The immunoSEQ Assay, a bias-controlled multiplex PCR, was used to amplify TCRbeta CDR3 regions from genomic DNA. As for the original processing: Within the assay, amplification of reference gene primers was used to estimate how many nucleated cells each sample contained. Sequence reads were collapsed and filtered to measure the absolute abundance of every unique TCRbeta CDR3 rearrangement. For each sample, productive Simpson clonality was calculated by taking the square root of Simpson's diversity index across productive rearrangements. In TCRdb, the immuneACCESS table is reduced to in-frame sequences with V and J assigned. These tables do not hold every clone; where another copy was compared, an unresolved V gene accounts for under half, and the others remain unexplained. Clonal size and the V and J genes are those of that table, whereas D and trimming came from the DNA. The sample includes fewer than 350,000 clones, with around 81% observed a single time. 2.5% to 3.5% of the sample is in the top ten clones.

These data come from a study of blood T cell repertoires in COVID-19 (dated by TCRdb to 2019 to 2021). The study in broad terms: Samples from collaborators originated in the United States, Italy and Spain and spanned both the acute and convalescent phases of COVID-19. The samples were drawn from the first 160 participants of the ongoing ImmuneRACE study and from more than 1,000 subjects provided by 6 global collaborators. The prospective study material was composed of cDNA or gDNA derived from T cells, B-cell-depleted T cells, or PBMCs. A freely available public database, intended as a resource for researchers studying the immune response to SARS-CoV-2, is where the repertoires were released. HLA class I and class II types, where available, came from metadata supplied by the sample provider rather than from assay-based typing. Deeply sampled blood TCRbeta repertoires from subjects exposed to, actively infected with, or recovered from COVID-19 were included in the dataset. Sample metadata almost always included a de-identified subject ID, COVID-19 status, age in years and sex. Study-level results and caveats: How much clinical and demographic metadata was included differed by source and by participant, and the metadata was provided uncurated.

The collaborating institutions used their own protocols to collect whole blood in K2EDTA tubes. For TCRbeta analysis, collaborators shipped samples as frozen whole blood, isolated PBMCs, or DNA extracted from either of those sample types. The sequencing sample was made of peripheral blood. The sequence was obtained from a woman in her fifties or sixties with active or convalescent COVID-19.

The CDR3 loop reads CASSPGTGSAGYTEAFF. The nucleotide sequence is given as TGTGCCAGCAGCCCCGGGACAGGGTCAGCGGGGTACACTGAAGCTTTCTTT. The rearrangement combines TRBV9 with TRBJ1-1, with 9 bases in between that match TRBD1. The CDR3 covers 17 residues, taking in both the cysteine and the phenylalanine. Just the 51-base CDR3 DNA is kept, in frame starting at base 1. Taken from the germline V gene, the CDR1 and CDR2 loops are SGDLS and YYNGEE. V is cut back by 4 bases and J by 3 bases, with 13 bases in the junction unmatched.